Listed here is a single T cell receptor (beta chain). What it recognizes is unknown. Diagnostic assessment was based on clinical symptoms, serum thyroxine and TRAb, thyroid ultrasound and orbital computed tomography. Source material for PBMCs was about 11 ml fresh peripheral blood. The data belong to a study of T cells in Graves' hyperthyroidism and ophthalmopathy. Study results and caveats: Also found in blood were most expanded thyroid clonotypes above 0.001.

The source material, RNA transcripts, was used to amplify TCR beta CDR3 regions. Using the HTBI primer set, a first-round RT-PCR was run on the TCR CDR3. Using its own MiXCR run on the multiplex PCR reads, TCRdb lists one record per CDR3 protein. The sample has around 350,000 distinct CDR3 sequences; roughly 19% are singletons. The CDR3 extends over 14 amino acids. Germline lookup yields CDR1 SGHAT and CDR2 FQNNGV. V shed 3 bases and J 6 bases; nucleotides not matched to a gene: 8. This chain connects TRBV11-2 to TRBJ2-7; 7 bases are shared with TRBD1. What was sequenced was blood. The source is a woman between 18 and 30 years old with Graves' hyperthyroidism. DNA for the CDR3: TGTGCCAGCAGCTTGGGCGCAGGGGGAAGCGAGCAGTACTTC. It specifies CASSLGAGGSEQYF.